This T cell receptor beta chain was sequenced for a study of graft-versus-host responses after intestinal transplantation (dated by TCRdb to about 2021). Broadly, across the study: The transplants that recipients received were multivisceral, liver-intestinal, or isolated intestinal. The cohort enrolled under 25 intestinal transplant recipients including one retransplant, and a few patients lacking pretransplant specimens were excluded. Graft-versus-host and host-versus-graft alloreactive T cell clones were tracked in the graft, circulation and bone marrow after intestinal transplantation using bulk TCR-beta CDR3 sequencing. Rather than going through the commercial service, samples from a few later patients were sequenced in-house on an Illumina MiSeq and processed with MiXCR. Donor T cell macrochimerism was defined as a peak of at least 4% donor T cells among recipient peripheral blood mononuclear cells. Alloreactive clones were identified by sequencing pre-transplant mixed lymphocyte reaction products and comparing them with unstimulated pre-transplant donor and recipient T cells. Every recipient was given anti-thymocyte globulin induction, followed by around three years of maintenance tacrolimus and steroids. What the research found in general, with its limitations: Conclusions were limited by the relatively low number and heterogeneity of intestinal transplant patients. GvH clones were detected in recipient bone marrow, and some appeared earlier in ileal mucosa or blood, consistent with an intestinal mucosal origin. In patients with donor T cell macrochimerism, the allografts had high GvH to HvG T cell clonal ratios. Early after transplant, peak levels of circulating GvH clones were associated with declines in HvG clones.

The receptor library was made with the immunoSEQ multiplex PCR assay. For most patients, genomic DNA was isolated using the Qiagen DNeasy Blood and Tissue Kit and was shipped frozen to Adaptive Biotechnologies for TCR sequencing. For most patients, high-throughput TCR-beta CDR3 sequencing of genomic DNA was performed by Adaptive Biotechnologies. Regarding the original processing steps: Adaptive's ImmunoSEQ software was the source of the TCR sequencing data for approximately 18 patients, while a few other patients were processed with MiXCR and VDJtools. To correct CD4 versus CD8 sorting errors, any sequence found in both subsets at a frequency ratio below 5:1 was removed. CDR3 nucleotide sequences shared between donor and recipient were removed because the origin of such sequences could not be assigned. To be classed as alloreactive, a clone needed at least 2-fold expansion over unstimulated cells and a minimum CFSE-low frequency of 0.002% (template counts) or 0.001% (read counts). Clones were considered mappable if detected in sequenced pre-transplant spleen, lymph node, or MLR CFSE-low populations of the donor or recipient. Cumulative frequency of alloreactive clones was calculated as a percentage of all sequences weighted by copy number. Imported from immuneACCESS, the table was reduced by TCRdb to in-frame sequences with V and J called. These copies leave out some clones; in studies compared against another copy, an unresolved V gene accounts for under half, and the cause of the remainder is not known. From that table come the V and J calls and clone size; the DNA was used to work out D and trimming. The sample includes 98,000 or so clones, with approximately 84% observed a single time. Roughly 1% of the sample rests with the top ten.

The sample's time point label, in plain terms: cells obtained before transplantation from donor or recipient. CD3+CD4+ and CD3+CD8+ populations were FACS-sorted from unstimulated pre-transplant donor and recipient cells taken from spleen or lymph nodes. A remark on this clone: The antigen this receptor binds is unknown. There are no base qualities to consult, and no much larger clone falls within one base.

As encoded in the germline V gene, CDR1 is MGHRA while CDR2 is YSYEKL. Unmatched junction bases come to 2, with V trimmed by 0 bases and J by 4 bases. Its CDR3 holds 15 amino acids, cysteine through phenylalanine. The only DNA kept is the CDR3, 45 bases in frame from the first base. The sequence came from a human donor who received an intestinal transplant. The chain is assembled from TRBV4-1 and TRBJ2-5; 10 central bases correspond to TRBD1. The source material was unstimulated CD4+ T cells sorted from spleen or lymph node cells, sampled before intestinal transplant. The DNA is TGCGCCAGCAGCCAAGAAGACAGGGGGCGAGAGACCCAGTACTTC. This gives the protein CASSQEDRGRETQYF.